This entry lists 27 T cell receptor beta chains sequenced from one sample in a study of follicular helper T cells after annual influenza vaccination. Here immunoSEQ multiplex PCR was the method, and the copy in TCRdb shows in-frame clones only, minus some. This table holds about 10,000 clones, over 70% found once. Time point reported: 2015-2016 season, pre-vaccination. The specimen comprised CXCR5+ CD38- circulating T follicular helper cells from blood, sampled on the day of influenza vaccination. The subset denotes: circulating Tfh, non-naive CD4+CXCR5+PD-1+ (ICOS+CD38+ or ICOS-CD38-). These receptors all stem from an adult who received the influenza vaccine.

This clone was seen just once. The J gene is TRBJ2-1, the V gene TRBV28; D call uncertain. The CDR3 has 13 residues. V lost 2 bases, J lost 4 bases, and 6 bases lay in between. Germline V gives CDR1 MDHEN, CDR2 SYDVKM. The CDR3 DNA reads TGTGCCAGCAGTTTAGGCACTTACAATGAGCAGTTCTTC. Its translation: CASSLGTYNEQFF.

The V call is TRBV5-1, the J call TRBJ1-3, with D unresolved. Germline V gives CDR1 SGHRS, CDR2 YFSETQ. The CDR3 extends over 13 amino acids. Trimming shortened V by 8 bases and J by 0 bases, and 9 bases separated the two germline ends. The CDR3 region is CASKADSGNTIYF. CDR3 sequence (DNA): TGCGCCAGTAAAGCAGACTCTGGAAACACCATATATTTT.

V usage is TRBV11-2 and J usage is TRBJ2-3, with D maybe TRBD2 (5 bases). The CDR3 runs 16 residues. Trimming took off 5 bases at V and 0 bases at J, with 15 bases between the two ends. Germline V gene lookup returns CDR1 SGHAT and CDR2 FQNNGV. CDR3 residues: CASSLLGSGSTDTQYF. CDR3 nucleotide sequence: TGTGCCAGCAGCCTGTTGGGCAGCGGTAGCACAGATACGCAGTATTTT.

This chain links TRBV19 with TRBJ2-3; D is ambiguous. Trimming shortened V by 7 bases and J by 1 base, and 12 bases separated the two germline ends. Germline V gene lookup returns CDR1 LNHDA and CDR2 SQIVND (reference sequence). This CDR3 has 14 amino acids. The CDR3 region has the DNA TGTGCCAGTAAGCAGGACCCCCGCACAGATACGCAGTATTTT. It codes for CASKQDPRTDTQYF. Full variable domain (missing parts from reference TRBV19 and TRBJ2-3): DGGITQSPKYLFRKEGQNVTLSCEQNLNHDAMYWYRQDPGQGLRLIYYSQIVNDFQKGDIAEGYSVSREKKESFPLTVTSAQKNPTAFYLCASKQDPRTDTQYFGPGTRLTVL.

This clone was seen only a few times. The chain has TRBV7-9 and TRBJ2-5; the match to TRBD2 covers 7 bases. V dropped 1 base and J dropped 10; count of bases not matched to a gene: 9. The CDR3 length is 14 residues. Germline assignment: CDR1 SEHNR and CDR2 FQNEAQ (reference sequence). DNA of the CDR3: TGTGCCAGCAGCTTAGACCTAGCCGGGGAGGGCCAGTACTTC. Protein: CASSLDLAGEGQYF.

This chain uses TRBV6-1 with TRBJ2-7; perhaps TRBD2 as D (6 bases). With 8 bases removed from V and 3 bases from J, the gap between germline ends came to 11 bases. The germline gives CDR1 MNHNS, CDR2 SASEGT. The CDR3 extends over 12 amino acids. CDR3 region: CASGGENYEQYF. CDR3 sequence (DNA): TGTGCCAGCGGAGGGGAAAACTACGAGCAGTACTTC.

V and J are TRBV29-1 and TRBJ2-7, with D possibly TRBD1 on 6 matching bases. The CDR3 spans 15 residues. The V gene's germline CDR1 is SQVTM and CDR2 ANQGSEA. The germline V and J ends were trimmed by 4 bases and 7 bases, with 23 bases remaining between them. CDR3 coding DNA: TGCAGCGTTGCTACTCCGGGACAAGGGGACCTGGAGCAGTACTTC. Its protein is CSVATPGQGDLEQYF.

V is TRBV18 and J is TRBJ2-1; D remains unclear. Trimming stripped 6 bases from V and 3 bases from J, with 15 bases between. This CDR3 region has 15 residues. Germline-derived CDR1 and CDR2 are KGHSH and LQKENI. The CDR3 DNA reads TGTGCCAGCTCCCTTTTAGGGCTCAGCTACAATGAGCAGTTCTTC. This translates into CASSLLGLSYNEQFF.

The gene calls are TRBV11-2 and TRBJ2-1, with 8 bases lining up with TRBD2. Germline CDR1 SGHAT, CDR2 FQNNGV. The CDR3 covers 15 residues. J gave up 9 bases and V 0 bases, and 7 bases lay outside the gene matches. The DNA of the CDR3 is TGTGCCAGCAGCTTAGACCCAGCGGGAGAGGTTGAGCAGTTCTTC. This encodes CASSLDPAGEVEQFF. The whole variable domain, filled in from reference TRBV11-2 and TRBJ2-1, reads EAGVAQSPRYKIIEKRQSVAFWCNPISGHATLYWYQQILGQGPKLLIQFQNNGVVDDSQLPKDRFSAERLKGVDSTLKIQPAKLEDSAVYLCASSLDPAGEVEQFFGPGTRLTVL.

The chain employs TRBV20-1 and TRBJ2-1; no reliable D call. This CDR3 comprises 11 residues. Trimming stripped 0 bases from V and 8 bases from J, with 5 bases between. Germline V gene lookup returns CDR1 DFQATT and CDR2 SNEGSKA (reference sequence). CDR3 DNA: TGCAGTGCTAGAGAAGACTATGAGCAGTTCTTC. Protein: CSAREDYEQFF.

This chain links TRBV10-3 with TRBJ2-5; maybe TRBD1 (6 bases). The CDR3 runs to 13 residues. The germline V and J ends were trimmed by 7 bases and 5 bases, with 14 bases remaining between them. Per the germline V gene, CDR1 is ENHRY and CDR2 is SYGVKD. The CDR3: CAITGQFGETQYF. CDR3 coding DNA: TGTGCCATCACCGGACAGTTTGGGGAGACCCAGTACTTC.

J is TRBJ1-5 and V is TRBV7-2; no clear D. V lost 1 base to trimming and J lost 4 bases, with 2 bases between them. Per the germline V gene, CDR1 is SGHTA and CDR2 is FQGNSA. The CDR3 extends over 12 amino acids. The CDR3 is CASSLGNQPQHF. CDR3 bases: TGTGCCAGCAGCTTAGGAAATCAGCCCCAGCATTTT.

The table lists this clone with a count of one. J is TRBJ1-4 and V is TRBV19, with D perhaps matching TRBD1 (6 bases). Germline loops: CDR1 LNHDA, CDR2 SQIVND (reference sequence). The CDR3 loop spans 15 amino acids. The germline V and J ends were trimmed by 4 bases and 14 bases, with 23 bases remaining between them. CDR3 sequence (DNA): TGTGCCAGTAGTAATTTCGCAGGGGAAAAGGGAAGGCTGTTTTTT. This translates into CASSNFAGEKGRLFF.

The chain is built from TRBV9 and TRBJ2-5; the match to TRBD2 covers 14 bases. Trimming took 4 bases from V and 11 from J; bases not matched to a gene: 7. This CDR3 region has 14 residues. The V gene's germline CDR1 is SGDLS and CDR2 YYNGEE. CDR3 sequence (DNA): TGTGCCAGCAGCAAAGAGGGACTAGCGGGAGATCAGTACTTC. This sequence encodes CASSKEGLAGDQYF.

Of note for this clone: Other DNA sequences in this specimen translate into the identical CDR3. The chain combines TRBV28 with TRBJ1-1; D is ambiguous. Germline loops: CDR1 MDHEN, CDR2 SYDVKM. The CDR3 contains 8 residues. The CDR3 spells CATSGAFF. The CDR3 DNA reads TGTGCTACCTCTGGGGCTTTCTTT.

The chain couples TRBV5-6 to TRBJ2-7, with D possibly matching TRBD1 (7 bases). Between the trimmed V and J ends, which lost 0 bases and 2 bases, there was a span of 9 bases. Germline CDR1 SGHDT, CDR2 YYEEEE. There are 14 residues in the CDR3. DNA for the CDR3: TGTGCCAGCAGCTTGGCCAGGGGGGCCTACGAGCAGTACTTC. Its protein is CASSLARGAYEQYF.

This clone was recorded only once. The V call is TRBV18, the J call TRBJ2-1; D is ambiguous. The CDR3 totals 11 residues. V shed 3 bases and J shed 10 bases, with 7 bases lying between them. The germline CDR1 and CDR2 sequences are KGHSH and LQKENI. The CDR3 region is CASSPSKEQFF. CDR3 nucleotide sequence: TGTGCCAGCTCACCGTCGAAAGAGCAGTTCTTC.

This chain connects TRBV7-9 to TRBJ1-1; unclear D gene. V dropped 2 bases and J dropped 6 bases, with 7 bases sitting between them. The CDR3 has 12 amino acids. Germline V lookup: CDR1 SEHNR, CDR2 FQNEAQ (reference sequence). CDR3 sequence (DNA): TGTGCCAGCAGCTTACCCCCCCCTGAAGCTTTCTTT. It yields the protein CASSLPPPEAFF.

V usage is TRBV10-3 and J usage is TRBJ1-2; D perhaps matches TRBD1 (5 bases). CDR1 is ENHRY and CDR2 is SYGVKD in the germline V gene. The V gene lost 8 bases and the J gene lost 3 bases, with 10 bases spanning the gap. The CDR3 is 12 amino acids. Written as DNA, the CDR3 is TGTGCCATCCAGGGATCGGACTATGGCTACACCTTC. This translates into CAIQGSDYGYTF.

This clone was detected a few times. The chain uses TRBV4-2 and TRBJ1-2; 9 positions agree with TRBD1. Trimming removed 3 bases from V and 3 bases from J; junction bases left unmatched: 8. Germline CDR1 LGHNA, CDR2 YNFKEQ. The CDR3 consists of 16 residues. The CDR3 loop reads CASSQLQGARDYGYTF. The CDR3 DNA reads TGTGCCAGCAGCCAGTTACAGGGGGCGCGGGACTATGGCTACACCTTC.

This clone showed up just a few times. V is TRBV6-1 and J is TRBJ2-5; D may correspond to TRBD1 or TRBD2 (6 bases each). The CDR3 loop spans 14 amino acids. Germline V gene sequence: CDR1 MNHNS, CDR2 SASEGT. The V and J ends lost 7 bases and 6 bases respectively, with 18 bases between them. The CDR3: CASTAGGGTKTQYF. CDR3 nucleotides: TGTGCCAGCACGGCCGGGGGCGGGACGAAGACCCAGTACTTC.

The CDR3 loop reads CASSLEGQGREKLFF. DNA of the CDR3: TGCGCCAGCAGCTTGGAGGGACAGGGGCGAGAAAAACTGTTTTTT. V usage is TRBV5-1 and J usage is TRBJ1-4; 10 bases line up with TRBD1. Germline CDR1 is SGHRS and CDR2 is YFSETQ. Trimming removed 0 bases from V and 8 bases from J; junction bases left unmatched: 4. The CDR3 loop spans 15 amino acids.

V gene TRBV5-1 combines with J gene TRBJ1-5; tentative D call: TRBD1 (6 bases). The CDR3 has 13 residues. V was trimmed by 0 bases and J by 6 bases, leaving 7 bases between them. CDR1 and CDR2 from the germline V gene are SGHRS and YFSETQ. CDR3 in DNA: TGCGCCAGCAGCTTGGACAGGGCTCAGCCCCAGCATTTT. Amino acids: CASSLDRAQPQHF.

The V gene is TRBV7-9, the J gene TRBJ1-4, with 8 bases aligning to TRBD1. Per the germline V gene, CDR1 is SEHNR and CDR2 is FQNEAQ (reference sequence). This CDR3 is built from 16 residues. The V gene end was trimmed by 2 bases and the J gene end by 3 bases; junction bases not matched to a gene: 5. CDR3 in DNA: TGTGCCAGCAGCTTAAGGGCGGGACAGGCTAATGAAAAACTGTTTTTT. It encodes CASSLRAGQANEKLFF. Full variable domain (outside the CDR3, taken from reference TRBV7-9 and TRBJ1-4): DTGVSQNPRHKITKRGQNVTFRCDPISEHNRLYWYRQTLGQGPEFLTYFQNEAQLEKSRLLSDRFSAERPKGSFSTLEIQRTEQGDSAMYLCASSLRAGQANEKLFFGSGTQLSVL.

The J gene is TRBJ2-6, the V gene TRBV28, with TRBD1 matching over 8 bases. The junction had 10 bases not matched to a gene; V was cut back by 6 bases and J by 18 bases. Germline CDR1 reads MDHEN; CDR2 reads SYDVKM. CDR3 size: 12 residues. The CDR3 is CASSEGTGPTTF. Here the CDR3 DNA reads TGTGCCAGCAGCGAAGGGACAGGCCCTACGACTTTC.

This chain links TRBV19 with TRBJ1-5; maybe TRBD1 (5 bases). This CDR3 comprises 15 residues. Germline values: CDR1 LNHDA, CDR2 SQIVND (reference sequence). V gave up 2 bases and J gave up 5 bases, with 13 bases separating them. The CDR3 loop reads CASSIKVQTDQPQHF. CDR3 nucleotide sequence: TGTGCCAGTAGTATAAAGGTACAGACAGATCAGCCCCAGCATTTT.

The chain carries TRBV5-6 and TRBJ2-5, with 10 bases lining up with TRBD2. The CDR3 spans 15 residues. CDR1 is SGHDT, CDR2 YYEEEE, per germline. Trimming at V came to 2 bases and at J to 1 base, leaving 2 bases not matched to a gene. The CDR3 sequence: CASSLGLAVQETQYF. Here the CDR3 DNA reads TGTGCCAGCAGCTTAGGACTAGCGGTCCAAGAGACCCAGTACTTC.